The present T cell receptor (beta chain) was sequenced within a study of identical twins. TCRdb recomputed calls from the 5' RACE reads with MiXCR, one row per CDR3 protein. The sample lists about 700,000 distinct CDR3 sequences, 8.6% occurring once. In the case of this clonotype: Its antigen is undetermined.

Trimming took off 1 base at V and 2 bases at J, with 11 bases between the two ends. The length of the CDR3 is 14 residues. Germline V CDR1 and CDR2: SQVTM, ANQGSEA. Points from the study as a whole: The abundant beta clonotypes from cord blood had fewer insertions, and memory repertoires had none of this. Among out-of-frame alpha sequences shared by twins, low generation probability occurred in excess. Beta out-of-frame sequences showed weaker excess sharing between twins.

This same sample was also taken into another study, of yellow fever vaccine responses in identical twins.

This chain links TRBV29-1 with TRBJ1-2; no clear D. Sequencing was performed on PBMCs. The sequence came from a woman between 18 and 29 years old in good health. DNA of the CDR3: TGCAGCGTTGAAGGGGGTTATGACAACTATGGCTACACCTTC. It codes for CSVEGGYDNYGYTF. The complete variable domain, with remaining parts taken from reference TRBV29-1 and TRBJ1-2, reads SAVISQKPSRDICQRGTSLTIQCQVDSQVTMMFWYRQQPGQSLTLIATANQGSEATYESGFVIDKFPISRPNLTFSTLTVSNMSPEDSSIYLCSVEGGYDNYGYTFGSGTRLTVV.